These 12 T cell receptor delta chains share one sample of origin, sequenced in a study of γδ T cells in repeated Plasmodium falciparum infection. Flow sorting of PBMC yielded separate Vgamma9/Vdelta2+ and Vdelta2-negative gammadelta T cell populations for bulk repertoire analysis. TCRdb processed the multiplex PCR reads again with the CATT caller. The table has around 86,000 delta-chain clones, about 1.5% seen once. The material sequenced was gamma-delta T cells from blood. The origin of the receptors is a pool of human donors (malaria-infected and uninfected, not separated).

As for this clone: This likely reflects a read error, since a far larger clone is one base away. This CDR3 is also generated by other DNA sequences in the sample. The V gene reported is TRDV2; the J gene is uncalled; the D call of TRDD3 is as the table states it, not checked on the DNA. Germline V gives CDR1 GEAIGNYY, CDR2 EKD. This CDR3 has 21 amino acids. CDR3 loop: CACDRVSPTGGYPRGRGKLIF. The CDR3 DNA sequence: TGTGCCTGTGACCGTGTTTCCCCCACTGGGGGATACCCGCGCGGACGAGGTAAACTCATCTTC.

This clone was counted only a few times. It differs at one base from a far larger clone, so likely a read error. Additional DNA sequences in this sample encode the identical CDR3. CDR3 sequence: CALGTTHTDKLIF. Here the CDR3 DNA reads TGTGCTCTTGGGACAACTCACACCGATAAACTCATCTTT. V is TRDV1 and J is TRDJ1; D remains unclear. The V end lost 5 bases, the J end lost 0 bases, and 7 bases lay between the germline ends. Germline CDR1 reads TSWWSYY; CDR2 reads QGS. This CDR3 is built from 13 residues.

This clone was found many times. The chain couples TRDV1 to TRDJ1, with a weak D call TRDD2 (5 bases). No J segment appears in TCRdb, so it was assigned here by matching the sequence to germline. This CDR3 has 21 residues. The germline CDR1 and CDR2 sequences are TSWWSYY and QGS. V was trimmed by 8 bases and J by 3 bases, leaving 37 bases between them. The CDR3 region is CALWPIGYETALVPTSDKLIF. The CDR3 coding sequence is TGTGCTCTTTGGCCAATCGGCTACGAAACGGCTCTGGTACCTACTTCCGATAAACTCATCTTT.

This clone occurred a few times. This likely came from a read error, as a far larger clone is one base away. Distinct nucleotide sequences in the sample also encode this CDR3. This chain uses TRDV2 with TRDJ1; 9 positions match TRDD3. TCRdb records no J gene; here it was assigned by comparing the DNA to germline. CDR1 is GEAIGNYY and CDR2 is EKD in the germline V gene. The CDR3 loop spans 16 amino acids. The DNA of the CDR3 is TGTGCCTGCGACAAACTGGGGGAGCAATACACCGATAAACTCATCTTT. It encodes CACDKLGEQYTDKLIF.

This clone was counted between two and nine times. The translation of this DNA and the TCRdb protein of a much larger clone differ at residue 3, probably owing to a read error; the protein shown here is translated from the DNA. The chain carries TRDV2 and TRDJ2, with D possibly being TRDD3 (6 bases). TCRdb leaves out the J gene; it was filled in here by matching the DNA to germline. Germline V gene sequence: CDR1 GEAIGNYY, CDR2 EKD. This CDR3 is built from 16 residues. CDR3 sequence: CAYDTKGEALTAQLFF. CDR3 sequence (DNA): TGTGCCTATGACACGAAGGGGGAAGCTTTGACAGCACAACTCTTCTTT.

This clone was recorded at least ten times. This likely traces to a read error, being one base from a far larger clone. This sample includes further DNA sequences coding for the same CDR3. This chain connects TRDV2 to TRDJ2, with TRDD3 as a possible D gene (6 bases). Germline V lookup: CDR1 GEAIGNYY, CDR2 EKD. Trimming stripped 2 bases from V and 8 bases from J, with 17 bases between. The CDR3 totals 15 residues. CDR3 DNA sequence: TGTGCCTGTGACAACGTGGGGATTGGTACGGCACAACTCTTCTTT. This codes for CACDNVGIGTAQLFF.

About this clone: A read error is the likely source, as a far larger clone sits one nucleotide away. Additional DNA sequences in this sample encode the identical CDR3. This chain connects TRDV2 to TRDJ2; perhaps TRDD3 as D (6 bases). Since TCRdb gives no J gene, matching the DNA to germline was used here to assign it. V lost 1 base and J 8 bases, leaving 16 bases between the germline ends. The CDR3 has 15 amino acids. Germline V CDR1 and CDR2: GEAIGNYY, EKD. The CDR3 spells CACDTGGHPTAQLFF. DNA for the CDR3: TGTGCCTGTGACACTGGGGGTCACCCGACGGCACAACTCTTCTTT.

This clone was found many times. TCRdb's entry gives the protein of a much larger clone, which mismatches this DNA's translation at residue 16, likely from a read error; the protein reported here is translated from the DNA. V usage is TRDV1 and J usage is TRDJ1; 10 bases align to TRDD3. V lost 2 bases and J lost 3; bases outside the gene matches: 21. Germline-derived CDR1 and CDR2 are TSWWSYY and QGS. This CDR3 is built from 21 residues. As DNA, the CDR3 is TGTGCTCTTGGGGAATGCCACCTAGACCGCGGGGGATACGGGTACGCCGATAAACTCATCTTT. It codes for CALGECHLDRGGYGYADKLIF.

This clone has a handful of counts. The protein recorded in TCRdb matches a much larger clone and deviates from this DNA's translation at residue 3, suggesting a read error; the protein here is obtained by translating the DNA. The chain couples TRDV2 to TRDJ3; D may be TRDD3 (6 bases). No J segment appears in TCRdb, so it was assigned here by matching the sequence to germline. Germline CDR1 is GEAIGNYY and CDR2 is EKD. The CDR3 is 19 amino acids. The CDR3 region is CARDTIGGAGSWDTRQMFF. The CDR3 DNA reads TGTGCCCGTGACACCATCGGGGGAGCGGGTTCGTGGGACACCCGACAGATGTTTTTC.

The sample holds a few counts of this clone. The protein in TCRdb stems from a much larger clone and differs at residue 4 from this DNA's translation, likely a read error; here the protein is translated from the DNA. The rearrangement joins TRDV1 to TRDJ1; 9 positions match TRDD3. The CDR3 covers 20 residues. Trimming removed 7 bases from V and 4 bases from J; junction bases left unmatched: 25. CDR1 and CDR2 from the germline V gene are TSWWSYY and QGS. DNA of the CDR3: TGTGCTCTTGAGCAGCCCTCCCCCGGGGATACGCGCCCATGGGGCGATAAACTCATCTTT. Translating it yields CALEQPSPGDTRPWGDKLIF.

This clone came up a few times. TCRdb has a much larger clone's protein, which differs at residue 5 from the translation of this DNA, likely because of a read error; what is shown is the protein translated from the DNA. This chain connects TRDV2 to TRDJ1; 10 bases fit TRDD3. TCRdb gives no J gene; it was assigned here by matching the DNA to germline. CDR3 size: 14 residues. V gave up 3 bases and J gave up 6 bases; unmatched junction bases: 6. Germline CDR1 and CDR2: GEAIGNYY and EKD. The DNA for the CDR3 is TGTGCCTGTGACCCCCCGACTGGGGGATATAAACTCATCTTT. Its protein product is CACDPPTGGYKLIF.

This clone has just a few counts. A far larger clone is off by one base, so a read error is likely. Additional DNA sequences in this sample encode the identical CDR3. This chain uses TRDV1 with TRDJ1; D gene unclear. No J gene is reported in TCRdb; it was inferred here by comparing the DNA with germline. V was cut by 5 bases and J by 0 bases, with 19 bases left in between. The CDR3 is 17 residues long. CDR1 TSWWSYY and CDR2 QGS come from the germline V gene. CDR3 sequence: CALGQGSPPRYTDKLIF. CDR3 in DNA: TGTGCTCTTGGGCAAGGATCCCCTCCCCGTTACACCGATAAACTCATCTTT.